This is a list of T cell receptor beta chains from one sample in a study of control samples from healthy donors and cancer patients. Method: immunoSEQ multiplex PCR; TCRdb's copy keeps in-frame clones and lacks some. The table records some 95,000 clones, about four fifths of them present only once. Sequencing input: blood. These receptors were taken from a woman in her twenties or thirties in good health. CDR3s include the opening cysteine and the closing phenylalanine or tryptophan. The order of the fields is CDR3 DNA, CDR3 protein, D gene, clone size, V gene, J gene. A D gene is named only where the DNA matches it firmly. Only part of the rows carry a size: once, few, many, or a class if the clone is expanded.

cdr3_nt: TGCGCCAGCAGCCAAGTCTGGATTCTTGGCGCAGATACGCAGTATTTT; cdr3_aa: CASSQVWILGADTQYF; d_call: -; clone_size: once; v_call: TRBV4-3; j_call: TRBJ2-3
cdr3_nt: TGTGCCAGCAGCTACGCGGGGCCTGGAAACACCATATATTTT; cdr3_aa: CASSYAGPGNTIYF; d_call: -; clone_size: -; v_call: TRBV5-6; j_call: TRBJ1-3
cdr3_nt: TGTGCCAGCAGCTTAGGGACAGGGCACAATGAGCAGTTCTTC; cdr3_aa: CASSLGTGHNEQFF; d_call: TRBD1; clone_size: -; v_call: TRBV7-2; j_call: TRBJ2-1
cdr3_nt: TGTGCCAGCAGCTTAGGGGGGAGGAACACCGGGGAGCTGTTTTTT; cdr3_aa: CASSLGGRNTGELFF; d_call: -; clone_size: -; v_call: TRBV11-3; j_call: TRBJ2-2
cdr3_nt: TGTGCCAGCAGTGAGTCTTCAGACAATGAGCAGTTCTTC; cdr3_aa: CASSESSDNEQFF; d_call: -; clone_size: once; v_call: TRBV6-4; j_call: TRBJ2-1
cdr3_nt: TGTGCTAGTGGTTTTATGGGACTACGACACACCGGGGAGCTGTTTTTT; cdr3_aa: CASGFMGLRHTGELFF; d_call: TRBD2; clone_size: -; v_call: TRBV12-5; j_call: TRBJ2-2
cdr3_nt: TGTGCCAGCAGCCAAGTAGGGGGCCCTCTAGCGGGGGCCGGTTGGGAGCAGTTCTTC; cdr3_aa: CASSQVGGPLAGAGWEQFF; d_call: TRBD2; clone_size: few; v_call: TRBV3-1/TRBV3-2; j_call: TRBJ2-1
cdr3_nt: TGTGCCAGCAGTGGCAGTGAGGCGGAACAAGAGACCCAGTACTTC; cdr3_aa: CASSGSEAEQETQYF; d_call: -; clone_size: many; v_call: TRBV2; j_call: TRBJ2-5
cdr3_nt: TGTGCCAGCAGCTTTGGGCTAGCGGGGGGAGGGTGGACAGATACGCAGTATTTT; cdr3_aa: CASSFGLAGGGWTDTQYF; d_call: TRBD2; clone_size: once; v_call: TRBV5-6; j_call: TRBJ2-3
cdr3_nt: TGCGCCAGCAGCTTGGAGCAGTATGGCTACACCTTC; cdr3_aa: CASSLEQYGYTF; d_call: -; clone_size: few; v_call: TRBV5-1; j_call: TRBJ1-2
cdr3_nt: TGCGCCAGCAGCCCGACAGGGGACAACTATGGCTACACCTTC; cdr3_aa: CASSPTGDNYGYTF; d_call: TRBD1; clone_size: -; v_call: TRBV5-1; j_call: TRBJ1-2
cdr3_nt: TGCAGCGAGTCTCAGGACTATAATGGCTACACCTTC; cdr3_aa: CSESQDYNGYTF; d_call: -; clone_size: once; v_call: TRBV29-1; j_call: TRBJ1-2
cdr3_nt: TGTGCCAGCAGCCAAGATAGGGGGCGGTACAATGAGCAGTTCTTC; cdr3_aa: CASSQDRGRYNEQFF; d_call: TRBD1; clone_size: -; v_call: TRBV3-1/TRBV3-2; j_call: TRBJ2-1
cdr3_nt: TGTGCCAGCAGTTTCGGACTAGCGGGGGGGCACGGGACCCAGTACTTC; cdr3_aa: CASSFGLAGGHGTQYF; d_call: TRBD2; clone_size: few; v_call: TRBV5-8; j_call: TRBJ2-5
cdr3_nt: TGTGCCAGCTCACGCTCCGGCGTCGTTAACACCATATATTTT; cdr3_aa: CASSRSGVVNTIYF; d_call: -; clone_size: -; v_call: TRBV18; j_call: TRBJ1-3
cdr3_nt: TGTGCCAGTAGTCCGGACAGGCTGGCTCCTGGCTACACCTTC; cdr3_aa: CASSPDRLAPGYTF; d_call: TRBD1; clone_size: once; v_call: TRBV19; j_call: TRBJ1-2
cdr3_nt: TGTGCCAGCAGCGTAGCTGGGCGGGGGGTCACAGATACGCAGTATTTT; cdr3_aa: CASSVAGRGVTDTQYF; d_call: TRBD2; clone_size: -; v_call: TRBV9; j_call: TRBJ2-3
cdr3_nt: TGTGCCAGCGCCCCGGGGGCGAGCTCCTACAATGAGCAGTTCTTC; cdr3_aa: CASAPGASSYNEQFF; d_call: -; clone_size: -; v_call: TRBV6-6; j_call: TRBJ2-1
cdr3_nt: TGTGCCAGCAGCCCCCCAAGAGGGGAAAAACTGTTTTTT; cdr3_aa: CASSPPRGEKLFF; d_call: -; clone_size: -; v_call: TRBV12-3/TRBV12-4; j_call: TRBJ1-4
cdr3_nt: TGTGCCAGCAGCCAAGTAACAGAGTATGGCTACACCTTC; cdr3_aa: CASSQVTEYGYTF; d_call: -; clone_size: -; v_call: TRBV4-2; j_call: TRBJ1-2
cdr3_nt: TGTGCCAGCAGTGAGCGTCGGGGGGCGTCTCTCTACGAGCAGTACTTC; cdr3_aa: CASSERRGASLYEQYF; d_call: -; clone_size: -; v_call: TRBV6-1; j_call: TRBJ2-7
cdr3_nt: TGTGCCAGCAGTCGTAATCTGAACACTGAAGCTTTCTTT; cdr3_aa: CASSRNLNTEAFF; d_call: -; clone_size: -; v_call: TRBV14; j_call: TRBJ1-1
cdr3_nt: TGTGCCAGCATTCTGGAGACAGGGGGCCCCGGGGAGCTGTTTTTT; cdr3_aa: CASILETGGPGELFF; d_call: TRBD1; clone_size: medium-sized; v_call: TRBV2; j_call: TRBJ2-2
cdr3_nt: TGTGCCAGCAGCTTAGCGTTGAGGGACGGCTACACCTTC; cdr3_aa: CASSLALRDGYTF; d_call: -; clone_size: -; v_call: TRBV7-2; j_call: TRBJ1-2
cdr3_nt: TGCAGCGTAGCGACAGGGGGTAGAGTCGAGCAGTACTTC; cdr3_aa: CSVATGGRVEQYF; d_call: TRBD1; clone_size: -; v_call: TRBV29-1; j_call: TRBJ2-7
cdr3_nt: TGTGCCAGCAGTTACACGGGGGCCGCAAACAATGAGCAGTTCTTC; cdr3_aa: CASSYTGAANNEQFF; d_call: -; clone_size: -; v_call: TRBV6-6; j_call: TRBJ2-1
cdr3_nt: TGTGCCTGGAGTGTACGAATGACAGGGCGGGCTAACTATGGCTACACCTTC; cdr3_aa: CAWSVRMTGRANYGYTF; d_call: TRBD1; clone_size: -; v_call: TRBV30; j_call: TRBJ1-2
cdr3_nt: TGTGCCAGCAGTGAGGAATGGGGGGGAACTGGGGCCAACGTCCTGACTTTC; cdr3_aa: CASSEEWGGTGANVLTF; d_call: TRBD2; clone_size: -; v_call: TRBV25-1; j_call: TRBJ2-6
cdr3_nt: TGTGCCTGGAGTGAAAGGACAGGTTTAAATTCACCCCTCCACTTT; cdr3_aa: CAWSERTGLNSPLHF; d_call: TRBD1; clone_size: -; v_call: TRBV30; j_call: TRBJ1-6
cdr3_nt: TGTGCCAGCAAAAGGGGAACGAACACCGGGGAGCTGTTTTTT; cdr3_aa: CASKRGTNTGELFF; d_call: -; clone_size: -; v_call: TRBV6-5; j_call: TRBJ2-2
cdr3_nt: TGTGCCAGTAGTATAAGAGACGAGGGGGCGCGAACCGGGGAGCTGTTTTTT; cdr3_aa: CASSIRDEGARTGELFF; d_call: TRBD1; clone_size: -; v_call: TRBV19; j_call: TRBJ2-2
cdr3_nt: TGTGCCAGCAGCCGGGGACGGGACACCTATTCACCCCTCCACTTT; cdr3_aa: CASSRGRDTYSPLHF; d_call: -; clone_size: -; v_call: TRBV11-2; j_call: TRBJ1-6
cdr3_nt: TGTGCCAGCGACAGGTTCGGAGATCCCAATGAGCAGTTCTTC; cdr3_aa: CASDRFGDPNEQFF; d_call: -; clone_size: -; v_call: TRBV7-8; j_call: TRBJ2-1
cdr3_nt: TGTGCCAGCAGCCAGCACAGGGTTGCCACTGAAGCTTTCTTT; cdr3_aa: CASSQHRVATEAFF; d_call: -; clone_size: -; v_call: TRBV3-1/TRBV3-2; j_call: TRBJ1-1
cdr3_nt: TGTGCCAGCTCACCGCATCCGGGACAGGGTGTTCAGTACTTC; cdr3_aa: CASSPHPGQGVQYF; d_call: TRBD1; clone_size: -; v_call: TRBV18; j_call: TRBJ2-5
cdr3_nt: TGTGCCAGCAGCCCAGAGGGGGGGCGCGGTGGCTACACCTTC; cdr3_aa: CASSPEGGRGGYTF; d_call: -; clone_size: -; v_call: TRBV11-2; j_call: TRBJ1-2
cdr3_nt: TGTGCCAGCAGCCTGTTAGGGCGGGTCGAACCCGAGCAGTACTTC; cdr3_aa: CASSLLGRVEPEQYF; d_call: -; clone_size: once; v_call: TRBV7-9; j_call: TRBJ2-7
cdr3_nt: TGTGCCAGCAGCCGGACACCACTAGCGGGGGATCACAATGAGCAGTTCTTC; cdr3_aa: CASSRTPLAGDHNEQFF; d_call: TRBD2; clone_size: -; v_call: TRBV7-9; j_call: TRBJ2-1
cdr3_nt: TGCGCCAGCAGCTTCGGGGACAGGGATACCTACGAGCAGTACTTC; cdr3_aa: CASSFGDRDTYEQYF; d_call: TRBD1; clone_size: -; v_call: TRBV5-1; j_call: TRBJ2-7
cdr3_nt: TGTGCCAGTAACCCCGGAATGGGGCAGGGCTATGGCTACACCTTC; cdr3_aa: CASNPGMGQGYGYTF; d_call: -; clone_size: few; v_call: TRBV19; j_call: TRBJ1-2
cdr3_nt: TGTGCCAGCAGGGGATCCGGCATCCCAGATACGCAGTATTTT; cdr3_aa: CASRGSGIPDTQYF; d_call: -; clone_size: -; v_call: TRBV27; j_call: TRBJ2-3
cdr3_nt: TGTGCCAGCAGTTACACCGAGACAGGGACCGAGCAGTACTTC; cdr3_aa: CASSYTETGTEQYF; d_call: TRBD1; clone_size: -; v_call: TRBV6-2/TRBV6-3; j_call: TRBJ2-7
cdr3_nt: TGTGCCAGCAGCGCCGCGGGGAGTCAGCCCCAGCATTTT; cdr3_aa: CASSAAGSQPQHF; d_call: -; clone_size: -; v_call: TRBV11-2; j_call: TRBJ1-5
cdr3_nt: TGTGCCAGCAGGGAGAGGGCGGGGATCTCCTACGAGCAGTACTTC; cdr3_aa: CASRERAGISYEQYF; d_call: -; clone_size: -; v_call: TRBV5-5; j_call: TRBJ2-7